Shown below are 29 T cell receptor beta chains from a single sample sequenced in a study of blood T cells in healthy people across ages. The use of a sample-barcoded 5' primer and a J-beta primer mix characterized a second PCR of roughly 6 to 11 cycles. TCRdb passed the 5' RACE reads through MiXCR, listing each CDR3 protein once. The sample shows 600,000 or so distinct CDR3 sequences, around half of them seen only once. Sequencing was performed on blood. These receptors were collected from a man older than 75 in good health.

The rearrangement links TRBV29-1 to TRBJ2-4; D might be TRBD1 (6 bases). The end of the DNA aligns better with TRBJ2-7, so the J call may be wrong. CDR3 length: 18 residues. CDR1 SQVTM and CDR2 ANQGSEA come from the germline V gene. In DNA form, the CDR3 reads TGCAGCGTTGAAGAAACAAACCGGGACAAGATTTCCTTGGGCGAGCAGTACTTC. It yields the protein CSVEETNRDKISLGEQYF.

Comments on this clonotype: A read error may account for a junction end that differs from germline. The chain has TRBV24-1 and TRBJ2-3; unclear D gene. CDR3 length equals 12 residues. The germline gives CDR1 KGHDR, CDR2 SFDVKD. CDR3 protein: CAASLNTDTQYF. DNA of the CDR3: TGTGCCGCCAGTCTAAACACAGATACGCAGTATTTT.

Details on this clonotype: An end of the junction does not agree with germline; a read error may underlie this. This sequence joins TRBV4-3 and TRBJ2-7; TRBD2 matches at 9 bases. The CDR3 runs 17 residues. Germline lookup yields CDR1 LGHNA and CDR2 YSLEER. The CDR3, as DNA: TGCGCCGGCAGCCAAGATGCGGCTAGCGGGGACTCCTACGAGCAGTACTTC. Translated, it gives CAGSQDAASGDSYEQYF.

This chain connects TRBV7-9 to TRBJ2-3; TRBD1 matches at 8 bases. V gave up 5 bases and J gave up 2 bases; unmatched junction bases: 6. Per the germline V gene, CDR1 is SEHNR and CDR2 is FQNEAQ (reference sequence). CDR3 size: 15 residues. The CDR3 is CASSPGGAPTDTQYF. CDR3 coding DNA: TGTGCCAGCAGCCCAGGGGGCGCCCCCACAGATACGCAGTATTTT.

This clonotype was observed a single time. This sequence may be a read error, since a much larger clone differs from it by one base. V and J are TRBV6-5 and TRBJ2-3; weak D call: TRBD1 (6 bases). The CDR3 is made up of 15 amino acids. Germline assignment: CDR1 MNHEY and CDR2 SVGAGI. CDR3 loop: CASSAPGQVTGTQYF. The CDR3, as DNA: TGTGCCAGCAGTGCCCCGGGACAAGTCACAGGTACGCAGTATTTT.

The gene calls are TRBV18 and TRBJ2-6; D ambiguous. CDR1 is KGHSH, CDR2 LQKENI, per germline. There are 15 residues in the CDR3. Trimming shortened V by 4 bases and J by 0 bases, and 7 bases separated the two germline ends. This CDR3 reads CASSRAYSGANVLTF. The CDR3 nucleotides read TGTGCCAGCTCACGAGCTTACTCTGGGGCCAACGTCCTGACTTTC.

In its sample, this clonotype was seen a few times. The V and J genes are TRBV29-1 and TRBJ2-5, with D possibly being TRBD2 (5 bases). The CDR3 spans 14 residues. Germline V lookup: CDR1 SQVTM, CDR2 ANQGSEA. V lost 6 bases to trimming and J lost 1 base, with 15 bases between them. The CDR3 sequence: CSVWRTVVQETQYF. CDR3 in DNA: TGCAGCGTCTGGAGGACGGTGGTCCAAGAGACCCAGTACTTC.

V is TRBV28 and J is TRBJ1-5; 8 bases fit TRBD1. V gave up 5 bases and J gave up 4 bases; unmatched junction bases: 7. The CDR3 extends over 15 amino acids. Per germline, CDR1 MDHEN and CDR2 SYDVKM. The CDR3 loop is CASSLQGAGNQPQHF. CDR3 in DNA: TGTGCCAGCAGTCTTCAGGGGGCCGGGAATCAGCCCCAGCATTTT.

This sequence joins TRBV10-3 and TRBJ2-1; D may be TRBD1 or TRBD2 (5 bases each). V dropped 3 bases and J dropped 7 bases, with 16 bases sitting between them. The germline CDR1 and CDR2 sequences are ENHRY and SYGVKD. The CDR3 totals 15 residues. The CDR3 region has the DNA TGTGCCATCAGTGACCCCCCAGGGAGAGGGAATGAGCAGTTCTTC. Translating gives CAISDPPGRGNEQFF.

This clonotype was seen repeatedly, ten times or more. The CDR3 sequence is CASSSNRVAGDNNEQFF. For the CDR3, the DNA is TGTGCCAGCAGCTCCAATCGTGTAGCGGGGGATAACAATGAGCAGTTCTTC. V is TRBV7-9 and J is TRBJ2-1, with 9 bases identical to TRBD2. J gave up 5 bases and V 4 bases, and 12 bases lay outside the gene matches. The CDR3 length is 17 residues. Germline V lookup: CDR1 SEHNR, CDR2 FQNEAQ (reference sequence).

The chain recombines TRBV6-5 with TRBJ2-2, with 7 bases identical to TRBD2. This CDR3 has 17 amino acids. CDR1 is MNHEY, CDR2 SVGAGI, per germline. V dropped 0 bases and J dropped 4; count of bases not matched to a gene: 8. This chain's CDR3 is CASSYSSLVAGTGELFF. The CDR3 DNA follows: TGTGCCAGCAGTTACTCAAGCCTCGTAGCGGGCACCGGGGAGCTGTTTTTT.

This clonotype has ten or more counts. V usage is TRBV6-5 and J usage is TRBJ2-6; possibly TRBD2 for D (6 bases). The CDR3 has 18 amino acids. V shed 4 bases and J shed 1 base, with 17 bases lying between them. The germline CDR1 and CDR2 sequences are MNHEY and SVGAGI. For the CDR3, the DNA is TGTGCCAGCAGTTCCCCGGGAGCAGGAGAGTCTGGGGCCAACGTCCTGACTTTC. Its protein product is CASSSPGAGESGANVLTF.

This clonotype was detected a few times. The chain joins TRBV6-2 or TRBV6-3 to TRBJ1-5; D is perhaps TRBD1 (5 bases). CDR1 MNHEY and CDR2 SVGEGT come from the germline V gene. This CDR3 spans 15 amino acids. Trimming took off 6 bases at V and 2 bases at J, with 14 bases between the two ends. In nucleotides, the CDR3 is TGTGCCAGCAGAGACCCGGGGGAAGGCAATCAGCCCCAGCATTTT. Its protein product is CASRDPGEGNQPQHF.

J is TRBJ1-1 and V is TRBV9; 7 bases agree with TRBD1. The CDR3 extends over 17 amino acids. Germline V CDR1 and CDR2: SGDLS, YYNGEE. V trimming: 0 bases; J trimming: 0 bases; junction bases outside the gene matches: 8. The chain's CDR3 is CASSVAQGGPMNTEAFF. As DNA, the CDR3 is TGTGCCAGCAGCGTAGCACAAGGGGGCCCAATGAACACTGAAGCTTTCTTT.

This chain joins TRBV7-2 and TRBJ2-3, with 12 positions matching TRBD2. The CDR3 extends over 15 amino acids. The germline gives CDR1 SGHTA, CDR2 FQGNSA. V lost 5 bases and J lost 13; bases outside the gene matches: 13. DNA for the CDR3: TGTGCCAGCAGCACCGCACCTGGACTAGCGGGACCGGAGTATTTT. Its protein product is CASSTAPGLAGPEYF.

The rearrangement uses TRBV12-3 or TRBV12-4 and TRBJ1-2; D not certain. This CDR3 has 11 amino acids. V was pared by 8 bases and J by 8 bases, with 12 bases between. As DNA, the CDR3 is TGTGCCAGCTTCGACCCGCCCGGCTACACCTTC. Translating it yields CASFDPPGYTF.

The chain couples TRBV12-3 or TRBV12-4 to TRBJ2-1; D may be TRBD1 or TRBD2 (5 bases each). The CDR3 is made up of 16 amino acids. V lost 9 bases and J lost 5, with 23 bases in between. CDR3: CASRGASGTTHNEQFF. CDR3 bases: TGTGCCAGTCGAGGGGCCTCGGGGACCACCCACAATGAGCAGTTCTTC.

A word on this clonotype: Given a much more abundant clone one base away, this may be a read error. V is TRBV6-5 and J is TRBJ2-3; 9 nucleotides agree with TRBD1. Germline V CDR1 and CDR2: MNHEY, SVGAGI. The CDR3 is made up of 16 amino acids. The CDR3 loop is CASSSRDRVRTATQYF. In DNA, the CDR3 is TGTGCCAGCAGTTCTCGGGACAGGGTCCGGACAGCTACGCAGTATTTT.

This clonotype has just a few counts. This rearrangement joins TRBV6-5 to TRBJ2-3, with D hard to call. This CDR3 contains 13 residues. The germline V gene has CDR1 MNHEY and CDR2 SVGAGI. The V end lost 6 bases, the J end lost 0 bases, and 7 bases lay between the germline ends. The CDR3 loop is CASRKTSTDTQYF. DNA for the CDR3: TGTGCCAGCAGGAAGACTAGCACAGATACGCAGTATTTT.

This clonotype appeared many times. The V and J genes are TRBV6-5 and TRBJ1-3; D remains ambiguous. Per germline, CDR1 MNHEY and CDR2 SVGAGI. The germline V and J ends were trimmed by 0 bases and 0 bases, with 6 bases remaining between them. The CDR3 extends over 15 amino acids. The CDR3 region has the DNA TGTGCCAGCAGTTACTCGGGTTACTCTGGAAACACCATATATTTT. It is translated as CASSYSGYSGNTIYF.

This clonotype was seen a single time. The chain employs TRBV10-3 and TRBJ1-5; D gene uncertain. Germline CDR1 reads ENHRY; CDR2 reads SYGVKD. The V end lost 2 bases, the J end lost 4 bases, and 9 bases lay between the germline ends. The CDR3 covers 14 residues. The CDR3 nucleotides are TGTGCCATCAGTGAGATTTCGGTGAATCAGCCCCAGCATTTT. This sequence encodes CAISEISVNQPQHF.

This clonotype has a handful of counts. The genes are TRBV12-3 or TRBV12-4 and TRBJ1-1, with D possibly being TRBD1 (5 bases). V lost 2 bases, J lost 8 bases, and 12 bases lay in between. This CDR3 region has 13 residues. CDR3 coding DNA: TGTGCCAGCAGTTTAACCGGGACGCAGGAAGCTTTCTTT. Protein sequence: CASSLTGTQEAFF.

V gene TRBV7-3 combines with J gene TRBJ1-6, with 8 bases fitting TRBD1. The trim removed 6 bases at V and 7 bases at J, leaving 5 bases unmatched. The germline V gene has CDR1 SGHTA and CDR2 FQGTGA. The CDR3 extends over 14 amino acids. The CDR3 region is CASRTRQGNSPLHF. DNA for the CDR3: TGTGCCAGCAGGACAAGACAGGGGAATTCACCCCTCCACTTT. The full variable domain, completed using reference TRBV7-3 and TRBJ1-6, is GAGVSQTPSNKVTEKGKYVELRCDPISGHTALYWYRQSLGQGPEFLIYFQGTGAADDSGLPNDRFFAVRPEGSVSTLKIQRTERGDSAVYLCASRTRQGNSPLHFGNGTRLTVT.

The DNA of the CDR3 is TGTGCCAGCAGCCAAGGTCTAGTTTCGGGAGATACGCAGTATTTT. Translation gives CASSQGLVSGDTQYF. V gene TRBV3-1 combines with J gene TRBJ2-3; D call uncertain. The germline CDR1 and CDR2 sequences are LGHDT and YNNKEL (reference sequence). Trimming left V 1 base short and J 5 bases short, with 13 bases between. The CDR3 runs 15 residues.

The CDR3 nucleotides are TGTGCCAGCAGTTACGGGGTTGGAGGGCAGGGGCAGGACGGCTACACCTTC. This gives the protein CASSYGVGGQGQDGYTF. This rearrangement joins TRBV6-5 to TRBJ1-2, with D maybe TRBD1 (6 bases). Trimming removed 2 bases from V and 8 bases from J, with 24 bases in between. CDR1 is MNHEY and CDR2 is SVGAGI in the germline V gene. This CDR3 comprises 17 residues.

The chain links TRBV6-2 or TRBV6-3 to TRBJ2-1; 8 nucleotides align to TRBD1. With 8 bases clipped from V and 9 bases from J, the junction kept 18 bases outside the gene matches. Germline CDR1 and CDR2: MNHEY and SVGEGT. CDR3 length: 16 residues. The CDR3 loop is CASFNPDRVRPGEQFF. Here the CDR3 DNA reads TGTGCCAGCTTTAATCCGGACAGGGTCCGACCTGGTGAGCAGTTCTTC.

A note on this clonotype: A much larger clone is a single base away; this may be a read error. The genes are TRBV6-1 and TRBJ2-2; D call uncertain. The V gene lost 7 bases and the J gene lost 1 base, with 22 bases spanning the gap. The CDR3 runs to 18 residues. Per germline, CDR1 MNHNS and CDR2 SASEGT. CDR3 sequence reads: CASTQRRPTKKNTGELFF. The CDR3 region has the DNA TGTGCCAGCACCCAACGGCGCCCTACCAAAAAGAACACCGGGGAGCTGTTTTTT.

V usage is TRBV7-9 and J usage is TRBJ2-1; TRBD2 might be the D (5 bases). V was trimmed by 5 bases and J by 8 bases, leaving 13 bases between them. This CDR3 is 13 amino acids long. From germline, CDR1 is SEHNR and CDR2 FQNEAQ (reference sequence). The CDR3 DNA reads TGTGCCAGCAGCCCAAAACTAGAGGATGAGCAGTTCTTC. This sequence encodes CASSPKLEDEQFF. Full variable domain (rest looked up from reference TRBV7-9 and TRBJ2-1): DTGVSQNPRHKITKRGQNVTFRCDPISEHNRLYWYRQTLGQGPEFLTYFQNEAQLEKSRLLSDRFSAERPKGSFSTLEIQRTEQGDSAMYLCASSPKLEDEQFFGPGTRLTVL.

This clonotype has more than one count but fewer than ten. The chain employs TRBV7-9 and TRBJ2-5; 9 bases agree with TRBD1. This CDR3 has 15 amino acids. CDR1 and CDR2 (germline): SEHNR, FQNEAQ (reference sequence). V shed 3 bases and J 5 bases; nucleotides not matched to a gene: 7. The CDR3 loop reads CASSLGQGLGETQYF. CDR3 DNA sequence: TGTGCCAGCAGCTTGGGACAGGGTCTGGGGGAGACCCAGTACTTC.